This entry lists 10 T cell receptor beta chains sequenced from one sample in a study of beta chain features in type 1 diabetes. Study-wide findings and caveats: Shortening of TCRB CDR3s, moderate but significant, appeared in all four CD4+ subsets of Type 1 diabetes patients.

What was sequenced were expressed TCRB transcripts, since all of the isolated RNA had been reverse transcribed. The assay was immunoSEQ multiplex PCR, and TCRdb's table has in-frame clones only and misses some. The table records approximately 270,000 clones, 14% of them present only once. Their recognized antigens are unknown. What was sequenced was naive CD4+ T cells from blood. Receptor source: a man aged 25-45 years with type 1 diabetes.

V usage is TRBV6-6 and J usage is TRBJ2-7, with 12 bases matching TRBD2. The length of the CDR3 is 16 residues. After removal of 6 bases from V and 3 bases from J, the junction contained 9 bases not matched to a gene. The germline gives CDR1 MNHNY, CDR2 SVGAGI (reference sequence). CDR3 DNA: TGTGCCAGCAGCTATCTTGGGACTAGCGGGCTCTACGAGCAGTACTTC. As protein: CASSYLGTSGLYEQYF.

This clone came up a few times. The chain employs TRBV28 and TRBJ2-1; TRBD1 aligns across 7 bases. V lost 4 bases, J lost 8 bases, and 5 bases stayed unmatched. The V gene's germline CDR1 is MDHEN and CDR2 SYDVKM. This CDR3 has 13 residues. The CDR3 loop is CASSSSTGYEQFF. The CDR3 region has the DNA TGTGCCAGCAGTTCCTCGACAGGGTATGAGCAGTTCTTC.

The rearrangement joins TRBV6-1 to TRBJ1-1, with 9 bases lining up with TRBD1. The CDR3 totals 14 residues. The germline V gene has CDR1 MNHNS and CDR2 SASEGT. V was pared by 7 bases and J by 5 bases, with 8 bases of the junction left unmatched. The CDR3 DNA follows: TGTGCCAGCACCCGGGACAGGGCGGGGACTGAAGCTTTCTTT. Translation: CASTRDRAGTEAFF.

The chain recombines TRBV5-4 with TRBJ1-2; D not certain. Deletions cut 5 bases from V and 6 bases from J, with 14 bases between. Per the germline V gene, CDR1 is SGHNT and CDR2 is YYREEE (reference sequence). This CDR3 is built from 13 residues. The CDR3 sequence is CASRIDTLNGYTF. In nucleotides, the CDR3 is TGTGCCAGCAGGATCGACACATTAAATGGCTACACCTTC.

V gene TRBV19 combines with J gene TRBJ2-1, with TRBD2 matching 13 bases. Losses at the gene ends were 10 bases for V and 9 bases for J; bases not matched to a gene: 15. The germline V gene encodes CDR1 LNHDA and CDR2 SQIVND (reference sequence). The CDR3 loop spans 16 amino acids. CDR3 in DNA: TGTGCCACCGGCCGGTCCGGGACTAGCGGGAAGAGTGAGCAGTTCTTC. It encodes CATGRSGTSGKSEQFF.

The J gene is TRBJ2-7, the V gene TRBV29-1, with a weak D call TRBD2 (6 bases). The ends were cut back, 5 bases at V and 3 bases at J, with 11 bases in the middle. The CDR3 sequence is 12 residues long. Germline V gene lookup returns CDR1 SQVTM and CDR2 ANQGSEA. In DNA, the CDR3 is TGCAGCGTTCCGGGGGACCTCTACGAGCAGTACTTC. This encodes CSVPGDLYEQYF.

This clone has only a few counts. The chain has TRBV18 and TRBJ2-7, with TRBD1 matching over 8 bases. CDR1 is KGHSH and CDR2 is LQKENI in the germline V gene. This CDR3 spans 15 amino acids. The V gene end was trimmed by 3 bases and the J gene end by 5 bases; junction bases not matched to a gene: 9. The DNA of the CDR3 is TGTGCCAGCTCACCCCGCCGGGACAGGAGTAACGAGCAGTACTTC. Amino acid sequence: CASSPRRDRSNEQYF.

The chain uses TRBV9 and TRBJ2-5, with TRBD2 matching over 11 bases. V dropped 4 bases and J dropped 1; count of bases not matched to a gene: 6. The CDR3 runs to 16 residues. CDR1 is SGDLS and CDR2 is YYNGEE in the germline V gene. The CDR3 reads CASSFSTSGAQETQYF. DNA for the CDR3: TGTGCCAGCAGCTTTTCGACTAGCGGGGCCCAAGAGACCCAGTACTTC.

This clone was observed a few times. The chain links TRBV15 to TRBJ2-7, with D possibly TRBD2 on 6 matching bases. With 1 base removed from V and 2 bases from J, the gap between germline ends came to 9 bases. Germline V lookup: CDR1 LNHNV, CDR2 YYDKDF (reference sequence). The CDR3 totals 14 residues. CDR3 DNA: TGTGCCACCAGCAGAGGCGGGGCTGCCTACGAGCAGTACTTC. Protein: CATSRGGAAYEQYF.

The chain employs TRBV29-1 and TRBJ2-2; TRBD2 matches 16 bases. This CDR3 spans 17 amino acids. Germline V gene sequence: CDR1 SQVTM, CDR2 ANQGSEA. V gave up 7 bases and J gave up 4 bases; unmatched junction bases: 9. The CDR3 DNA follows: TGCAGCGGTGCGGGACTAGCGGGAGGGCCCGGCACCGGGGAGCTGTTTTTT. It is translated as CSGAGLAGGPGTGELFF.